This T cell receptor (beta chain) was recovered during a study of T cell responses to AZD1222 COVID-19 vaccine. Study-wide results and limits: AZD1222 recipients seropositive at baseline numbered only six. Unmutated variant regions are reportedly targeted by nearly half of spike-specific TCRs. An increase in Spike-specific TCR breadth and depth was observed after two AZD1222 doses.

For this clone: Antigen unknown.

The V gene's germline CDR1 is PRHDT and CDR2 FYEKMQ (reference sequence). The CDR3 runs to 13 residues. V was trimmed by 3 bases and J by 4 bases, leaving 7 bases between them. Clones were sequenced by immunoSEQ multiplex PCR, and TCRdb holds only the in-frame ones, with some missing. The sample records about 85,000 clones, 85% being singletons. This chain uses TRBV13 with TRBJ2-1; tentatively, D is TRBD1 (5 bases). The sample here was peripheral blood, taken 28 days after the second AZD1222 dose. This clonotype was obtained from an adult who received the AZD1222 COVID-19 vaccine. The DNA for the CDR3 is TGTGCCAGCAGCTTGGGGCCTTACAATGAGCAGTTCTTC. Translating it yields CASSLGPYNEQFF.